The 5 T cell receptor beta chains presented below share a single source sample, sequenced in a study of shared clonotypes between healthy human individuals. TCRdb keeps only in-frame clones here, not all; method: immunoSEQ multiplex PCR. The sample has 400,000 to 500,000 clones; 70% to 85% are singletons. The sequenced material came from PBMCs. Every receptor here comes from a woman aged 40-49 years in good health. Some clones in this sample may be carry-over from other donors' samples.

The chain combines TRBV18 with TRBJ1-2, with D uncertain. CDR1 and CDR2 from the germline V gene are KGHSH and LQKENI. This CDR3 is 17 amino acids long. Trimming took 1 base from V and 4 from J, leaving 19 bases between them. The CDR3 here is CASSPLTGLPEGYGYTF. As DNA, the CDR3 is TGTGCCAGCTCACCACTCACGGGGTTGCCAGAGGGCTATGGCTACACCTTC.

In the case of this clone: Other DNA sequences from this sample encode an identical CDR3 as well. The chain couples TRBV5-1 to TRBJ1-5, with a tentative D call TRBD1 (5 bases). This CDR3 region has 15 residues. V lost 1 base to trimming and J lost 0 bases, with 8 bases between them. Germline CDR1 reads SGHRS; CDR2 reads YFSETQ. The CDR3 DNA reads TGCGCCAGCAGCTTGACAGGAAATAGCAATCAGCCCCAGCATTTT. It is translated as CASSLTGNSNQPQHF.

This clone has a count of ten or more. In nucleotides, the CDR3 is TGCGCCAGCAGCTGGGACAGCCGTTCCTACGAGCAGTACTTC. It encodes CASSWDSRSYEQYF. The chain couples TRBV5-1 to TRBJ2-7; 7 bases map to TRBD1. V shed 3 bases, J shed 1 base, and the junction held 4 bases outside the gene matches. Germline V gene data show CDR1 as SGHRS and CDR2 as YFSETQ. This CDR3 region has 14 residues.

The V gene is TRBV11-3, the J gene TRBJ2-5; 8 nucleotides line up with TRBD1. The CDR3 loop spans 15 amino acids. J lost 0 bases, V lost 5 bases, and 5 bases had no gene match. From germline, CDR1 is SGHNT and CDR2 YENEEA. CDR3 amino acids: CASSQRTGNQETQYF. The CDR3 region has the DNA TGTGCCAGCAGCCAACGGACAGGGAACCAAGAGACCCAGTACTTC.

CDR3 nucleotides: TGCGCCAGCAACCCCACAGGCTCTGGAAACACCATATATTTT. This sequence encodes CASNPTGSGNTIYF. This chain links TRBV5-1 with TRBJ1-3, with a weak D call TRBD1 (5 bases). The CDR3 spans 14 residues. Germline V CDR1 and CDR2: SGHRS, YFSETQ. V was trimmed by 6 bases and J by 0 bases, leaving 10 bases between them.